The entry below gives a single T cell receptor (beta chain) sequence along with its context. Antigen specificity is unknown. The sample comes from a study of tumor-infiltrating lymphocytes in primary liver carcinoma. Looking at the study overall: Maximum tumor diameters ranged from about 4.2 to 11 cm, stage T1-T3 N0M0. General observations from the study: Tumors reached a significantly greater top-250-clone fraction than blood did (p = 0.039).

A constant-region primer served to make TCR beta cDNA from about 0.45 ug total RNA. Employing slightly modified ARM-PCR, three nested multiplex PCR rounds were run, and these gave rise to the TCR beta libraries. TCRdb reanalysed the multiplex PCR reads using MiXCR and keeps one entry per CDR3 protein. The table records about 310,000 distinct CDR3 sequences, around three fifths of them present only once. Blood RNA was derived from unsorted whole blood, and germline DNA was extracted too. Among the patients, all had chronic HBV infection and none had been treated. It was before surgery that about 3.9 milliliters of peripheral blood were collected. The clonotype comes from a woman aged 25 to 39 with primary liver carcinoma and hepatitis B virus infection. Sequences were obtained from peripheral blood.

Written as DNA, the CDR3 is TGTGCCAGCTCACGGATCCCGGGGGGGACTGGGGCCAACGTCCTGACTTTC. It translates to CASSRIPGGTGANVLTF. V and J are TRBV18 and TRBJ2-6; 8 bases fit TRBD2. CDR3 length: 17 amino acids. V lost 4 bases, J lost 2 bases, and 7 bases stayed unmatched. Per germline, CDR1 KGHSH and CDR2 LQKENI. Supplemented by reference TRBV18 and TRBJ2-6, the full variable domain reads NAGVMQNPRHLVRRRGQEARLRCSPMKGHSHVYWYRQLPEEGLKFMVYLQKENIIDESGMPKERFSAEFPKEGPSILRIQQVVRGDSAAYFCASSRIPGGTGANVLTFGAGSRLTVL.